The next 10 T cell receptor beta chains were all read from a single sample in a study of blood T cell repertoires in COVID-19. TCRdb's copy holds only in-frame clones and misses some; the assay was immunoSEQ multiplex PCR. The table includes around 160,000 clones, approximately 80% detected once. Material for sequencing was PBMCs or T cells enriched from blood (not recorded which). The origin of the receptors is a man aged 35-49 years who had recovered from COVID-19.

The chain couples TRBV7-8 to TRBJ1-1; 9 bases agree with TRBD1. Germline V gives CDR1 SGHVS, CDR2 FQNEAQ. CDR3 length equals 15 residues. V dropped 5 bases and J dropped 3; count of bases not matched to a gene: 7. The CDR3 coding sequence is TGTGCCAGCAGCCCCTACAGGGGGCGGGACACTGAAGCTTTCTTT. This encodes CASSPYRGRDTEAFF.

The chain is built from TRBV7-2 and TRBJ1-4; D is perhaps TRBD1 (5 bases). CDR1 SGHTA and CDR2 FQGNSA come from the germline V gene. The CDR3 length is 15 residues. V dropped 1 base and J dropped 8 bases, with 14 bases sitting between them. The CDR3 loop is CASSLVAVKGEKLFF. The CDR3 DNA is TGTGCCAGCAGCTTAGTGGCGGTTAAGGGGGAAAAACTGTTTTTT.

The chain recombines TRBV10-3 with TRBJ1-1; D might be TRBD1 (6 bases). The V gene lost 0 bases and the J gene lost 4 bases, with 12 bases spanning the gap. The CDR3 sequence is 15 residues long. In germline, CDR1 is ENHRY, CDR2 SYGVKD. The CDR3 sequence: CAISESNGGATEAFF. Written as DNA, the CDR3 is TGTGCCATCAGTGAGTCGAATGGGGGGGCCACTGAAGCTTTCTTT.

The chain uses TRBV5-6 and TRBJ1-2; 9 nucleotides match TRBD1. Germline V gives CDR1 SGHDT, CDR2 YYEEEE. This CDR3 has 16 amino acids. Trimming cost V 4 bases and J 1 base; bases outside gene matches: 8. CDR3 region: CASSRIDRGFNYGYTF. The CDR3 DNA reads TGTGCCAGCAGCCGAATCGACAGGGGGTTTAACTATGGCTACACCTTC.

J is TRBJ1-2 and V is TRBV6-1, with 7 bases identical to TRBD1. This CDR3 contains 17 residues. J gave up 4 bases and V 0 bases, and 11 bases lay outside the gene matches. The germline gives CDR1 MNHNS, CDR2 SASEGT. CDR3 loop: CASSEADRGQARYGYTF. DNA for the CDR3: TGTGCCAGCAGTGAAGCCGATCGAGGACAGGCCCGCTATGGCTACACCTTC.

The chain uses TRBV12-5 and TRBJ1-2, with D possibly matching TRBD1 (5 bases). Per the germline V gene, CDR1 is LGHNT and CDR2 is FRNRAP. This CDR3 is 14 amino acids long. Trimming shortened V by 6 bases and J by 0 bases, and 11 bases separated the two germline ends. The CDR3, as DNA: TGTGCTAGTGGCCCTCTGACAGCTAACTATGGCTACACCTTC. It codes for CASGPLTANYGYTF.

The table lists this clone with a few counts. The J gene is TRBJ2-3, the V gene TRBV15; the D is unclear. Germline V gene data show CDR1 as LNHNV and CDR2 as YYDKDF (reference sequence). The CDR3 consists of 12 residues. V was cut by 5 bases and J by 0 bases, with 3 bases left in between. The CDR3 here is CATSPSTDTQYF. The CDR3 coding sequence is TGTGCCACCAGCCCTAGCACAGATACGCAGTATTTT. The entire variable domain, with the rest obtained from reference TRBV15 and TRBJ2-3, is as follows: DAMVIQNPRYQVTQFGKPVTLSCSQTLNHNVMYWYQQKSSQAPKLLFHYYDKDFNNEADTPDNFQSRRPNTSFCFLDIRSPGLGDTAMYLCATSPSTDTQYFGPGTRLTVL.

The chain uses TRBV6-1 and TRBJ1-5; D is perhaps TRBD1 (5 bases). Germline values: CDR1 MNHNS, CDR2 SASEGT. The CDR3 extends over 14 amino acids. V was pared by 2 bases and J by 9 bases, with 14 bases between. The CDR3 here is CASSEPLGGGPQHF. The CDR3 bases are TGTGCCAGCAGTGAACCTCTCGGCGGGGGGCCCCAGCATTTT.

The V and J genes are TRBV6-5 and TRBJ2-3; no firm D call. Germline V CDR1 and CDR2: MNHEY, SVGAGI. V was cut by 7 bases and J by 0 bases, with 8 bases left in between. The CDR3 sequence is 13 residues long. The CDR3 coding sequence is TGTGCCAGCACCCAGTTAAGCACAGATACGCAGTATTTT. Its protein is CASTQLSTDTQYF.

This chain connects TRBV7-3 to TRBJ2-5; 10 positions agree with TRBD1. V shed 5 bases and J 1 base; nucleotides not matched to a gene: 7. Looked up from germline, CDR1 is SGHTA and CDR2 is FQGTGA. The CDR3 is 16 residues long. In DNA, the CDR3 is TGTGCCAGCAGCCAAGGGACAGGGGTGGGCCAAGAGACCCAGTACTTC. Protein sequence: CASSQGTGVGQETQYF. Looking up the rest from reference TRBV7-3 and TRBJ2-5 gives the full variable domain: GAGVSQTPSNKVTEKGKYVELRCDPISGHTALYWYRQSLGQGPEFLIYFQGTGAADDSGLPNDRFFAVRPEGSVSTLKIQRTERGDSAVYLCASSQGTGVGQETQYFGPGTRLLVL.